These 26 T cell receptor beta chains were all obtained from the same sample, sequenced in a study of Tregs in tolerant kidney transplant recipients. Profiled with immunoSEQ multiplex PCR; TCRdb holds only in-frame clones, not every one. The sample holds under 95,000 clones; 85% to 95% are singletons and the top ten take 0.34%. The sequencing here drew on Tregs from blood, taken before the transplant. These receptors were obtained from a human donor who received a combined kidney and bone marrow transplant.

The chain employs TRBV7-2 and TRBJ2-1, with D perhaps matching TRBD1 (5 bases). The CDR3 has 14 amino acids. V lost 0 bases and J 9 bases, leaving 12 bases between the germline ends. The germline gives CDR1 SGHTA, CDR2 FQGNSA. The CDR3 loop reads CASSLAPGRGEQFF. For the CDR3, the DNA is TGTGCCAGCAGCTTAGCCCCAGGGCGCGGTGAGCAGTTCTTC. Based on the CDR3 plus reference TRBV7-2 and TRBJ2-1, the full variable domain is GAGVSQSPSNKVTEKGKDVELRCDPISGHTALYWYRQSLGQGLEFLIYFQGNSAPDKSGLPSDRFSAERTGGSVSTLTIQRTQQEDSAVYLCASSLAPGRGEQFFGPGTRLTVL.

The rearrangement joins TRBV30 to TRBJ2-3; 9 bases are a match to TRBD2. V shed 8 bases, J shed 1 base, and the junction held 4 bases outside the gene matches. The CDR3 is 13 residues long. CDR1 and CDR2 (germline): GTSNPN, SVGIG (reference sequence). The CDR3 protein is CAGRTSGTDTQYF. CDR3 DNA: TGTGCCGGTAGGACTAGCGGCACAGATACGCAGTATTTT.

The genes are TRBV5-5 and TRBJ2-7; possibly TRBD2 for D (6 bases). The CDR3 spans 15 residues. V was cut by 4 bases and J by 6 bases, with 20 bases left in between. In germline, CDR1 is SGHKS, CDR2 YYEKEE (reference sequence). The DNA for the CDR3 is TGTGCCAGCAGCCCCACCGAGACTAGAATATCCGAGCAGTACTTC. Amino acid sequence: CASSPTETRISEQYF.

The chain carries TRBV19 and TRBJ1-4; D not certain. Trimming took off 6 bases at V and 0 bases at J, with 14 bases between the two ends. CDR3 length equals 16 residues. Looked up from germline, CDR1 is LNHDA and CDR2 is SQIVND (reference sequence). In DNA, the CDR3 is TGTGCCAGTAGGGGATCATCCTCCTCAACTAATGAAAAACTGTTTTTT. This gives the protein CASRGSSSSTNEKLFF.

The rearrangement links TRBV5-1 to TRBJ2-5; D is perhaps TRBD1 or TRBD2 (6 bases each). The CDR3 sequence is 15 residues long. Germline-derived CDR1 and CDR2 are SGHRS and YFSETQ. Trimming cost V 0 bases and J 11 bases, with 20 bases left between them. CDR3 protein: CASSLDTGAPGEQYF. Here the CDR3 DNA reads TGCGCCAGCAGCTTGGACACGGGGGCCCCTGGTGAGCAGTACTTC.

The chain uses TRBV5-4 and TRBJ2-3; D call uncertain. This CDR3 region has 16 residues. Trimming removed 4 bases at V and 2 bases at J, with 17 bases between. Germline lookup yields CDR1 SGHNT and CDR2 YYREEE (reference sequence). The CDR3 sequence: CASSLGSGSTTDTQYF. The CDR3 DNA reads TGTGCCAGCAGCCTGGGATCCGGGTCGACCACAGATACGCAGTATTTT.

The V call is TRBV11-2, the J call TRBJ2-7; 11 nucleotides line up with TRBD2. The trim removed 4 bases at V and 7 bases at J, leaving 6 bases unmatched. Germline CDR1 and CDR2: SGHAT and FQNNGV. There are 14 residues in the CDR3. CDR3 loop: CASSSTSGISEQYF. The CDR3 bases are TGTGCCAGCAGCTCGACTAGCGGGATTAGTGAGCAGTACTTC.

This chain joins TRBV28 and TRBJ1-1; 8 bases line up with TRBD1. The J segment lost 5 bases and the V segment lost 6 bases, leaving 8 bases of the junction unmatched. Germline assignment: CDR1 MDHEN and CDR2 SYDVKM. The length of the CDR3 is 14 residues. The DNA for the CDR3 is TGTGCCAGCAGCCCAGGGGGCGCCCGGACTGAAGCTTTCTTT. As protein: CASSPGGARTEAFF.

This clone was seen a handful of times. The rearrangement uses TRBV25-1 and TRBJ1-4; tentatively, D is TRBD1 (6 bases). The CDR3 covers 17 residues. CDR1 is MGHDK and CDR2 is SYGVNS in the germline V gene. Trimming left V 4 bases short and J 8 bases short, with 23 bases between. CDR3 loop: CASSALWGGLGKEKLFF. The CDR3 coding sequence is TGTGCCAGCAGTGCTCTTTGGGGGGGGCTGGGAAAAGAAAAACTGTTTTTT.

This rearrangement joins TRBV27 to TRBJ1-4; 9 bases align to TRBD1. Germline V CDR1 and CDR2: MNHEY, SMNVEV (reference sequence). CDR3 size: 13 residues. The junction had 2 bases not matched to a gene; V was cut back by 8 bases and J by 4 bases. Here the CDR3 reads CASGDRDNEKLFF. CDR3 bases: TGTGCCAGCGGGGACAGGGATAATGAAAAACTGTTTTTT. The variable domain in full, completed from reference TRBV27 and TRBJ1-4, reads EAQVTQNPRYLITVTGKKLTVTCSQNMNHEYMSWYRQDPGLGLRQIYYSMNVEVTDKGDVPEGYKVSRKEKRNFPLILESPSPNQTSLYFCASGDRDNEKLFFGSGTQLSVL.

This chain connects TRBV9 to TRBJ2-1; no clear D. This CDR3 is 13 amino acids long. Germline values: CDR1 SGDLS, CDR2 YYNGEE. Trimming pared 4 bases from V and 5 bases from J, leaving 10 bases between. CDR3 coding DNA: TGTGCCAGCAGCATGCGTGGAGACAATGAGCAGTTCTTC. Protein: CASSMRGDNEQFF. Filled out from reference TRBV9 and TRBJ2-1, the complete variable domain reads DSGVTQTPKHLITATGQRVTLRCSPRSGDLSVYWYQQSLDQGLQFLIQYYNGEERAKGNILERFSAQQFPDLHSELNLSSLELGDSALYFCASSMRGDNEQFFGPGTRLTVL.

Regarding this clone: The junction differs from germline at one of its ends, possibly a read error. The chain joins TRBV28 to TRBJ2-3; TRBD2 aligns across 11 bases. This CDR3 region has 12 residues. Germline V gives CDR1 MDHEN, CDR2 SYDVKM. The CDR3: CASSLSSGRPGW. In nucleotides, the CDR3 is TGTGCCAGCAGTTTATCTAGCGGGAGGCCCGGATGG.

CDR3 DNA sequence: TGTGCCAGCAGCTTGGCTCCGGGGAACTATGGCTACACCTTC. Translated: CASSLAPGNYGYTF. V gene TRBV5-4 combines with J gene TRBJ1-2; unclear D gene. This CDR3 comprises 14 residues. Trimming cost V 0 bases and J 2 bases, with 8 bases left between them. CDR1 is SGHNT, CDR2 YYREEE, per germline (reference sequence).

This rearrangement joins TRBV10-3 to TRBJ2-2, with a tentative D call TRBD2 (7 bases). Germline V lookup: CDR1 ENHRY, CDR2 SYGVKD. The CDR3 extends over 17 amino acids. Between the trimmed V and J ends, which lost 4 bases and 6 bases, there was a span of 21 bases. The CDR3 coding sequence is TGTGCCATCAGTGTCCCTGAAGGGGGAGGGCGCTCCGGGGAGCTGTTTTTT. Protein: CAISVPEGGGRSGELFF.

The rearrangement links TRBV5-1 to TRBJ1-1; no firm D call. Deletions cut 0 bases from V and 1 base from J, with 13 bases between. The CDR3 contains 16 residues. CDR1 SGHRS and CDR2 YFSETQ come from the germline V gene. The CDR3, as DNA: TGCGCCAGCAGCTTGGCCCCGGGATTGGGGAACACTGAAGCTTTCTTT. It encodes CASSLAPGLGNTEAFF.

This rearrangement joins TRBV19 to TRBJ1-5, with D perhaps matching TRBD1 (6 bases). V lost 6 bases, J lost 0 bases, and 15 bases lay in between. This CDR3 has 16 residues. Germline lookup yields CDR1 LNHDA and CDR2 SQIVND (reference sequence). The CDR3 bases are TGTGCCAGTAGATCAGACAGGCCCAATAGCAATCAGCCCCAGCATTTT. Translated: CASRSDRPNSNQPQHF.

Notes on this clone: A read error may account for a junction end that differs from germline. This rearrangement joins TRBV6-6 to TRBJ2-7; possibly TRBD1 for D (5 bases). CDR3 length: 13 residues. From germline, CDR1 is MNHNY and CDR2 SVGAGI (reference sequence). CDR3 loop: CASSYQQASDHHF. DNA for the CDR3: TGTGCCAGCAGTTATCAACAGGCTTCCGACCATCACTTC.

CDR3 sequence: CAWGGGSGNTIYF. The CDR3, as DNA: TGTGCCTGGGGCGGGGGCTCTGGAAACACCATATATTTT. The V gene is TRBV28, the J gene TRBJ1-3; TRBD1 is a possible D gene (5 bases). With 11 bases removed from V and 0 bases from J, the gap between germline ends came to 11 bases. CDR1 and CDR2 (germline): MDHEN, SYDVKM. The CDR3 covers 13 residues.

CDR3 amino acids: CASSTTPGTTYNEQFF. Here the CDR3 DNA reads TGTGCCAGCAGTACTACCCCCGGGACAACCTACAATGAGCAGTTCTTC. The chain is built from TRBV27 and TRBJ2-1; perhaps TRBD1 as D (6 bases). V lost 5 bases and J lost 2, with 16 bases in between. CDR3 length equals 16 residues. Germline CDR1 MNHEY, CDR2 SMNVEV (reference sequence).

This clone appeared a single time. This chain connects TRBV29-1 to TRBJ2-5, with D unresolved. Germline V CDR1 and CDR2: SQVTM, ANQGSEA. The CDR3 runs to 14 residues. V lost 5 bases and J 5 bases, leaving 18 bases between the germline ends. The CDR3 here is CSVPQVGKRETQYF. Written as DNA, the CDR3 is TGCAGCGTTCCCCAAGTGGGGAAACGGGAGACCCAGTACTTC.

The rearrangement uses TRBV7-9 and TRBJ2-7; D is unresolved. The CDR3 runs 12 residues. Looked up from germline, CDR1 is SEHNR and CDR2 is FQNEAQ (reference sequence). The ends were cut back, 8 bases at V and 2 bases at J, with 10 bases in the middle. The CDR3 DNA sequence: TGTGCCAGCTCTTCCACAGCCTACGAGCAGTACTTC. Amino acids: CASSSTAYEQYF.

CDR3 amino acids: CASSKGQGSQPQHF. In nucleotides, the CDR3 is TGTGCCAGCAGCAAGGGACAGGGTAGTCAGCCCCAGCATTTT. The chain carries TRBV7-9 and TRBJ1-5; 9 positions agree with TRBD1. V trimming: 5 bases; J trimming: 6 bases; junction bases outside the gene matches: 5. From germline, CDR1 is SEHNR and CDR2 FQNEAQ (reference sequence). The length of the CDR3 is 14 residues.

The table lists this clone with a count of one. The rearrangement links TRBV28 to TRBJ2-7; D may be TRBD1 (5 bases). CDR1 and CDR2 from the germline V gene are MDHEN and SYDVKM. The CDR3 extends over 15 amino acids. Trimming took off 5 bases at V and 2 bases at J, with 16 bases between the two ends. The CDR3 loop reads CASSRSARQPYEQYF. The DNA of the CDR3 is TGTGCCAGCAGTCGGTCGGCGAGACAGCCCTACGAGCAGTACTTC. The whole variable domain, remainder taken from reference TRBV28 and TRBJ2-7, is DVKVTQSSRYLVKRTGEKVFLECVQDMDHENMFWYRQDPGLGLRLIYFSYDVKMKEKGDIPEGYSVSREKKERFSLILESASTNQTSMYLCASSRSARQPYEQYFGPGTRLTVT.

The chain employs TRBV2 and TRBJ2-5; 15 positions agree with TRBD2. CDR3 length: 17 amino acids. The V segment lost 6 bases and the J segment 5 bases; nucleotides outside the gene matches: 10. Germline V gene data show CDR1 as SNHLY and CDR2 as FYNNEI. This CDR3 reads CASRGTSGRPTRETQYF. CDR3 DNA sequence: TGTGCCAGCAGGGGGACTAGCGGGAGGCCGACCCGGGAGACCCAGTACTTC.

This CDR3 is CASSGRGRKDYGYTF. The DNA for the CDR3 is TGTGCCAGCAGCGGCAGGGGGCGCAAAGACTATGGCTACACCTTC. The rearrangement links TRBV5-6 to TRBJ1-2; 8 bases agree with TRBD1. After removal of 4 bases from V and 3 bases from J, the junction contained 8 bases not matched to a gene. The CDR3 spans 15 residues. Germline CDR1 reads SGHDT; CDR2 reads YYEEEE.

The chain carries TRBV7-8 and TRBJ1-2; 9 nucleotides agree with TRBD1. V was pared by 5 bases and J by 8 bases, with 12 bases of the junction left unmatched. Germline V CDR1 and CDR2: SGHVS, FQNEAQ. This CDR3 is 15 amino acids long. For the CDR3, the DNA is TGTGCCAGCAGCCCGGGACAGGGTCCTGTTGGGGGCTACACCTTC. Its protein is CASSPGQGPVGGYTF.